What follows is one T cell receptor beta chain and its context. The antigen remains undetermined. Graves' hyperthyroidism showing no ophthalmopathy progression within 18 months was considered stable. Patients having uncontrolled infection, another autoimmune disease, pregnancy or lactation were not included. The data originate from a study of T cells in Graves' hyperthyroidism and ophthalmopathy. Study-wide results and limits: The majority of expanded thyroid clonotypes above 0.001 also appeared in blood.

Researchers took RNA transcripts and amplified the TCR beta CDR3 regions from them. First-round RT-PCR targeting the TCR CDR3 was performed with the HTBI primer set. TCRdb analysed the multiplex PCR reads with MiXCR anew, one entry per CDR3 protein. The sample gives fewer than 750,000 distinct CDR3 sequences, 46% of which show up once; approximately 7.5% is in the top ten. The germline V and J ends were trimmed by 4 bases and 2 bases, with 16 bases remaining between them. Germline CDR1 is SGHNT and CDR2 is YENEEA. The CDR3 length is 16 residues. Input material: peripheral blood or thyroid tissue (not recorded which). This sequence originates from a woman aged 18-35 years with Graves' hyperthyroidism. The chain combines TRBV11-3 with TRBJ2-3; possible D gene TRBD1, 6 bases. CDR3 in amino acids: CASSWGQGRDTDTQYF. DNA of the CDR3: TGTGCCAGCAGCTGGGGGCAGGGTCGAGACACAGATACGCAGTATTTT.